The 2 T cell receptor beta chains given below trace back to one sample, sequenced in a study of CD8 T cells in Susac syndrome. Random hexamers served to reverse transcribe about 0.5 to 1 ug RNA. TCRdb re-called the immunoSEQ multiplex PCR reads through MiXCR, storing one row per CDR3 protein. The sample includes some 120,000 distinct CDR3 sequences, about nine tenths of them seen just once. The material sequenced was CD8+ T cells from PBMCs. The receptor set was obtained from a human donor in good health.

The chain is built from TRBV4-2 and TRBJ1-1; the D gene is possibly TRBD1 (6 bases). V lost 5 bases, J lost 1 base, and 11 bases lay in between. Per the germline V gene, CDR1 is LGHNA and CDR2 is YNFKEQ. The CDR3 consists of 14 residues. This CDR3 reads CASSYEGQNTEAFF. The CDR3 DNA sequence: TGTGCCAGCAGCTATGAGGGACAGAACACTGAAGCTTTCTTT.

This clonotype was seen a single time. CDR3 protein: CASSPDRGPYGYTF. DNA of the CDR3: TGTGCCAGCAGCCCGGACAGGGGGCCATATGGCTACACCTTC. The chain employs TRBV7-2 and TRBJ1-2, with 11 positions matching TRBD1. Germline V lookup: CDR1 SGHTA, CDR2 FQGNSA. V trimming: 5 bases; J trimming: 5 bases; junction bases outside the gene matches: 4. CDR3 length: 14 residues.